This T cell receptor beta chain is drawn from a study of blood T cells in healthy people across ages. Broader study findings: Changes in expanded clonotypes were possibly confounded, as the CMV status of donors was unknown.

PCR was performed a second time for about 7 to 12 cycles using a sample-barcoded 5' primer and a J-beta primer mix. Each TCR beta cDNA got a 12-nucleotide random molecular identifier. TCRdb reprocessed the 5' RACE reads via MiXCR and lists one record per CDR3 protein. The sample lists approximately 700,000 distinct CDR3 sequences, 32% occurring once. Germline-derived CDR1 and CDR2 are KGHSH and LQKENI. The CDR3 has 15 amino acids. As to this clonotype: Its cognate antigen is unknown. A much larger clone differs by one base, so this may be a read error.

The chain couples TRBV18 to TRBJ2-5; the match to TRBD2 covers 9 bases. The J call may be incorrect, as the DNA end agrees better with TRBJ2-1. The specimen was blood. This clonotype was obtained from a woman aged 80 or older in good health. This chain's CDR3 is CASSQNSGREETQFF. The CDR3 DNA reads TGTGCCAGCTCACAGAATAGCGGGAGAGAAGAGACCCAGTTCTTC.